This passage covers 32 T cell receptor beta chains from one sample sequenced in a study of blood T cell repertoires in COVID-19. The assay was immunoSEQ multiplex PCR, and TCRdb's table has in-frame clones only and misses some. Altogether 150,000 to 170,000 clones are present, around 82% being singletons, with the ten largest covering approximately 0.6%. Sample: peripheral blood. The receptors here all came from a man aged 55 to 70 with COVID-19, enrolled during active disease.

The chain recombines TRBV19 with TRBJ1-4; possible D gene TRBD1, 5 bases. Germline values: CDR1 LNHDA, CDR2 SQIVND (reference sequence). The CDR3 is 14 amino acids. V was trimmed by 8 bases and J by 2 bases, leaving 12 bases between them. CDR3 amino acids: CASGRAVTNEKLFF. The DNA of the CDR3 is TGTGCCAGTGGCAGGGCGGTCACTAATGAAAAACTGTTTTTT.

The rearrangement links TRBV9 to TRBJ1-3; 7 bases map to TRBD1. V shed 3 bases, J shed 3 bases, and the junction held 6 bases outside the gene matches. CDR1 is SGDLS and CDR2 is YYNGEE in the germline V gene. The CDR3 is 15 residues long. The CDR3 is CASSGQGSFGNTIYF. In DNA, the CDR3 is TGTGCCAGCAGCGGACAGGGCAGTTTTGGAAACACCATATATTTT.

The chain couples TRBV7-2 to TRBJ2-1; 9 bases align to TRBD2. CDR3 size: 18 residues. CDR1 and CDR2 from the germline V gene are SGHTA and FQGNSA. J lost 4 bases, V lost 5 bases, and 15 bases had no gene match. For the CDR3, the DNA is TGTGCCAGCAGCAAGGGGGCTAGCGGGGTAAGTTCATACAATGAGCAGTTCTTC. The encoded protein is CASSKGASGVSSYNEQFF. Full variable domain (missing parts from reference TRBV7-2 and TRBJ2-1): GAGVSQSPSNKVTEKGKDVELRCDPISGHTALYWYRQSLGQGLEFLIYFQGNSAPDKSGLPSDRFSAERTGGSVSTLTIQRTQQEDSAVYLCASSKGASGVSSYNEQFFGPGTRLTVL.

A few counts support this clone. The chain has TRBV7-2 and TRBJ1-2; D is possibly TRBD1 (5 bases). This CDR3 comprises 17 residues. With 5 bases removed from V and 2 bases from J, the gap between germline ends came to 21 bases. Germline CDR1 is SGHTA and CDR2 is FQGNSA. The CDR3 spells CASSPDAQGSKNYGYTF. The CDR3 DNA reads as TGTGCCAGCAGCCCGGACGCTCAGGGTTCTAAAAACTATGGCTACACCTTC.

V usage is TRBV6-5 and J usage is TRBJ2-5, with 11 bases identical to TRBD1. The CDR3 contains 14 residues. Germline trimming cut 5 bases from V and 5 bases from J; bases unmatched to any gene: 4. Per the germline V gene, CDR1 is MNHEY and CDR2 is SVGAGI. The CDR3 DNA reads as TGTGCCAGCAGTCGGACAGGGGGCCGTGAGACCCAGTACTTC. This translates into CASSRTGGRETQYF.

This clone was detected only a few times. The chain has TRBV15 and TRBJ1-4, with D perhaps matching TRBD1 (5 bases). This CDR3 comprises 13 residues. The ends were cut back, 0 bases at V and 7 bases at J, with 6 bases in the middle. In germline, CDR1 is LNHNV, CDR2 YYDKDF (reference sequence). In DNA form, the CDR3 reads TGTGCCACCAGCAGAGACAGGGCTGAAAAACTGTTTTTT. Residues: CATSRDRAEKLFF.

This clone was observed a handful of times. This chain uses TRBV7-2 with TRBJ1-1, with no clear D. The CDR3 spans 17 residues. Trimming took off 4 bases at V and 1 base at J, with 19 bases between the two ends. Germline V gene data show CDR1 as SGHTA and CDR2 as FQGNSA. In nucleotides, the CDR3 is TGTGCCAGCAGCTCCCCATTCGATCGACAAACGAACACTGAAGCTTTCTTT. It specifies CASSSPFDRQTNTEAFF.

The chain uses TRBV4-2 and TRBJ2-2, with TRBD2 identical over 11 bases. Germline assignment: CDR1 LGHNA and CDR2 YNFKEQ. The CDR3 consists of 17 residues. Trimming took 4 bases from V and 3 from J; bases not matched to a gene: 7. The CDR3 here is CASSLFSGGADTGELFF. CDR3 bases: TGTGCCAGCAGCCTTTTTAGCGGGGGGGCCGACACCGGGGAGCTGTTTTTT.

On this clone: Additional DNA sequences in this sample encode the identical CDR3. The chain employs TRBV19 and TRBJ1-1; TRBD1 matches 8 bases. The CDR3 runs to 14 residues. CDR1 is LNHDA and CDR2 is SQIVND in the germline V gene (reference sequence). Unmatched junction bases numbered 4, after V lost 2 bases and J lost 5 bases. Here the CDR3 reads CASSIPQGGTEAFF. CDR3 coding DNA: TGTGCCAGTAGTATACCACAGGGGGGGACTGAAGCTTTCTTT. Based on the CDR3 plus reference TRBV19 and TRBJ1-1, the full variable domain is DGGITQSPKYLFRKEGQNVTLSCEQNLNHDAMYWYRQDPGQGLRLIYYSQIVNDFQKGDIAEGYSVSREKKESFPLTVTSAQKNPTAFYLCASSIPQGGTEAFFGQGTRLTVV.

This sequence joins TRBV5-1 and TRBJ2-7; D uncertain. Trimming took off 0 bases at V and 3 bases at J, with 7 bases between the two ends. The CDR3 is 13 residues long. The germline V gene has CDR1 SGHRS and CDR2 YFSETQ. CDR3 in amino acids: CASSLAYGYEQYF. CDR3 sequence (DNA): TGCGCCAGCAGCTTGGCCTACGGCTACGAGCAGTACTTC.

The genes are TRBV6-5 and TRBJ2-5, with D possibly matching TRBD2 (7 bases). This CDR3 contains 15 residues. V lost 6 bases to trimming and J lost 5 bases, with 19 bases between them. Germline-derived CDR1 and CDR2 are MNHEY and SVGAGI. The CDR3 DNA is TGTGCCAGCAGGGACCGGACGGGGGGCTCGGAGACCCAGTACTTC. Amino acid sequence: CASRDRTGGSETQYF.

This chain joins TRBV14 and TRBJ1-2; possible D gene TRBD1, 6 bases. CDR1 is SGHDN, CDR2 FVKESK, per germline. Trimming took 1 base from V and 6 from J, leaving 18 bases between them. CDR3 length equals 16 residues. The CDR3 DNA is TGTGCCAGCAGCCAAGCACCGGGACATAATTACAATGGCTACACCTTC. Its protein is CASSQAPGHNYNGYTF.

The chain carries TRBV6-2 or TRBV6-3 and TRBJ2-2; D possibly corresponds to TRBD1 (5 bases). V gave up 4 bases and J gave up 3 bases, with 6 bases separating them. The CDR3 extends over 13 amino acids. Germline V gives CDR1 MNHEY, CDR2 SVGEGT. The CDR3 DNA is TGTGCCAGCAGTTGGGGCCACACCGGGGAGCTGTTTTTT. Its translation is CASSWGHTGELFF.

The gene calls are TRBV19 and TRBJ1-5; weak D call: TRBD1 (6 bases). Per germline, CDR1 LNHDA and CDR2 SQIVND (reference sequence). The CDR3 is 14 residues long. Trimming shortened V by 11 bases and J by 3 bases, and 17 bases separated the two germline ends. The CDR3 sequence: CASRAGAVNQPQHF. In DNA, the CDR3 is TGTGCCTCCCGAGCGGGGGCGGTCAATCAGCCCCAGCATTTT.

In this sample, this clone turned up a few times. The genes are TRBV29-1 and TRBJ2-1; no clear D. The CDR3 covers 10 residues. The germline V gene encodes CDR1 SQVTM and CDR2 ANQGSEA. The V gene lost 3 bases and the J gene lost 10 bases, with 7 bases spanning the gap. The CDR3 DNA is TGCAGCGTTGACCGCGGAGAGCAGTTCTTC. Its protein product is CSVDRGEQFF.

This clone was seen just once. This chain uses TRBV6-5 with TRBJ1-2, with TRBD1 matching over 7 bases. The CDR3 is made up of 15 amino acids. The ends lost 3 bases at V and 3 bases at J; junction bases unmatched: 7. The germline V gene encodes CDR1 MNHEY and CDR2 SVGAGI. CDR3 DNA: TGTGCCAGCAGTTATTCGGGACAGAACTACTATGGCTACACCTTC. Translated: CASSYSGQNYYGYTF.

This clone was counted a single time. The chain uses TRBV24-1 and TRBJ1-2, with 11 bases aligning to TRBD1. Trimming removed 4 bases from V and 3 bases from J; junction bases left unmatched: 6. CDR1 and CDR2 from the germline V gene are KGHDR and SFDVKD. The CDR3 is made up of 16 amino acids. The CDR3 sequence: CATSDTGTGGDYGYTF. For the CDR3, the DNA is TGTGCCACCAGTGACACCGGGACAGGGGGGGACTATGGCTACACCTTC.

The V gene is TRBV7-2, the J gene TRBJ1-3; possibly TRBD1 for D (5 bases). The ends were cut back, 4 bases at V and 3 bases at J, with 7 bases in the middle. The CDR3 is made up of 13 amino acids. Germline CDR1 SGHTA, CDR2 FQGNSA. For the CDR3, the DNA is TGTGCCAGCAGCTCGACAGATGGAAACACCATATATTTT. Amino acid sequence: CASSSTDGNTIYF.

The chain is built from TRBV19 and TRBJ1-4, with D hard to call. Germline V gene data show CDR1 as LNHDA and CDR2 as SQIVND (reference sequence). V lost 5 bases to trimming and J lost 7 bases, with 17 bases between them. The CDR3 contains 15 residues. In DNA, the CDR3 is TGTGCCAGTAGTTCCCAGCACGGGAACGGTGAAAAACTGTTTTTT. This codes for CASSSQHGNGEKLFF.

This rearrangement joins TRBV28 to TRBJ2-2; D is possibly TRBD1 (6 bases). Germline V gives CDR1 MDHEN, CDR2 SYDVKM. Trimming cost V 3 bases and J 6 bases, with 8 bases left between them. The CDR3 contains 13 residues. The CDR3 DNA reads as TGTGCCAGCAGTTTGCAGGGGCCCGGGGAGCTGTTTTTT. It yields the protein CASSLQGPGELFF.

The rearrangement uses TRBV7-9 and TRBJ1-2; D is perhaps TRBD1 (5 bases). Trimming took 4 bases from V and 2 from J, leaving 14 bases between them. CDR1 is SEHNR and CDR2 is FQNEAQ in the germline V gene (reference sequence). This CDR3 has 15 residues. This CDR3 reads CASSSTVRGNYGYTF. As DNA, the CDR3 is TGTGCCAGCAGCTCGACAGTACGGGGGAACTATGGCTACACCTTC.

The gene calls are TRBV12-3 or TRBV12-4 and TRBJ1-3; D is uncertain. The CDR3 is 13 residues long. Trimming pared 5 bases from V and 4 bases from J, leaving 9 bases between. This CDR3 is CASSINTGNTIYF. The CDR3 DNA reads TGTGCCAGCAGTATCAACACGGGAAACACCATATATTTT.

This clone was recorded once. The chain employs TRBV7-6 and TRBJ2-3; 9 bases agree with TRBD2. Germline-derived CDR1 and CDR2 are SGHVS and FNYEAQ. The CDR3 loop spans 16 amino acids. Trimming removed 3 bases from V and 3 bases from J; junction bases left unmatched: 7. Here the CDR3 reads CASSFRWREGTDTQYF. The DNA for the CDR3 is TGTGCCAGCAGCTTTCGTTGGCGGGAGGGGACAGATACGCAGTATTTT. Using reference TRBV7-6 and TRBJ2-3 for the parts outside the CDR3, the full variable domain is GAGVSQSPRYKVTKRGQDVALRCDPISGHVSLYWYRQALGQGPEFLTYFNYEAQQDKSGLPNDRFSAERPEGSISTLTIQRTEQRDSAMYRCASSFRWREGTDTQYFGPGTRLTVL.

The chain links TRBV27 to TRBJ1-4, with 8 nucleotides matching TRBD1. V shed 5 bases and J 7 bases; nucleotides not matched to a gene: 3. The CDR3 is made up of 13 amino acids. CDR1 and CDR2 from the germline V gene are MNHEY and SMNVEV (reference sequence). CDR3 in DNA: TGTGCCAGCAGTCAGGGGGCGGCTGAAAAACTGTTTTTT. It translates to CASSQGAAEKLFF.

V gene TRBV6-2 or TRBV6-3 combines with J gene TRBJ1-2, with 7 bases that match TRBD1. The CDR3 spans 14 residues. Losses at the gene ends were 4 bases for V and 3 bases for J; bases not matched to a gene: 5. CDR1 MNHEY and CDR2 SVGEGT come from the germline V gene. The CDR3 DNA reads as TGTGCCAGCAGTTCCGCCGGGACAGACTATGGCTACACCTTC. Its translation is CASSSAGTDYGYTF.

In this sample, this clone turned up once. The junction does not match germline at one end; this may be a read error. The V and J genes are TRBV6-1 and TRBJ1-5, with a possible D match to TRBD1 (5 bases). The CDR3 is 13 residues long. Looked up from germline, CDR1 is MNHNS and CDR2 is SASEGT. CDR3 amino acids: CASSEGGNQPQHF. The CDR3, as DNA: TGTGCCAGCAGTGAAGGGGGCAACCAGCCCCAGCATTTT.

The genes are TRBV7-6 and TRBJ1-3; maybe TRBD1 (6 bases). The V and J ends lost 4 bases and 4 bases respectively, with 20 bases between them. The CDR3 loop spans 17 amino acids. In germline, CDR1 is SGHVS, CDR2 FNYEAQ. The chain's CDR3 is CASSSGATGLAGNTIYF. CDR3 DNA: TGTGCCAGCAGCTCAGGGGCCACAGGGTTGGCAGGAAACACCATATATTTT.

This chain links TRBV11-3 with TRBJ2-5, with 9 bases identical to TRBD2. CDR1 and CDR2 (germline): SGHNT, YENEEA. V gave up 6 bases and J gave up 1 base; unmatched junction bases: 3. The CDR3 runs to 14 residues. In DNA form, the CDR3 reads TGTGCCAGCAGTCCTAGCGGGATCCAAGAGACCCAGTACTTC. Amino acids: CASSPSGIQETQYF. The whole variable domain, remainder taken from reference TRBV11-3 and TRBJ2-5, is EAGVVQSPRYKIIEKKQPVAFWCNPISGHNTLYWYLQNLGQGPELLIRYENEEAVDDSQLPKDRFSAERLKGVDSTLKIQPAELGDSAVYLCASSPSGIQETQYFGPGTRLLVL.

V and J are TRBV28 and TRBJ1-3; D possibly corresponds to TRBD1 (6 bases). The CDR3 sequence is 15 residues long. V was trimmed by 8 bases and J by 0 bases, leaving 14 bases between them. Germline-derived CDR1 and CDR2 are MDHEN and SYDVKM. CDR3 DNA: TGTGCCAGCGCGAACAGGGCCACCTCTGGAAACACCATATATTTT. Amino acids: CASANRATSGNTIYF.

V gene TRBV28 combines with J gene TRBJ1-2, with a tentative D call TRBD1 (5 bases). V was clipped by 5 bases and J by 8 bases, with 12 bases between them. Germline loops: CDR1 MDHEN, CDR2 SYDVKM. The CDR3 extends over 12 amino acids. CDR3 sequence (DNA): TGTGCCAGCAGTGTTATCCAGGGAGGCTACACCTTC. The encoded protein is CASSVIQGGYTF.

The chain links TRBV9 to TRBJ2-2; no clear D. The CDR3 has 12 residues. The germline CDR1 and CDR2 sequences are SGDLS and YYNGEE. Trimming cost V 3 bases and J 9 bases, with 9 bases left between them. The CDR3 region has the DNA TGTGCCAGCAGCGGTGGCCTGAGGGAGCTGTTTTTT. Its translation is CASSGGLRELFF.

The chain uses TRBV9 and TRBJ2-3; no clear D. V was clipped by 5 bases and J by 1 base, with 17 bases between them. The CDR3 sequence is 16 residues long. CDR1 is SGDLS, CDR2 YYNGEE, per germline. The CDR3 DNA reads TGTGCCAGCAGTTCCCTGACTGCGGCAGGCACAGATACGCAGTATTTT. This codes for CASSSLTAAGTDTQYF.